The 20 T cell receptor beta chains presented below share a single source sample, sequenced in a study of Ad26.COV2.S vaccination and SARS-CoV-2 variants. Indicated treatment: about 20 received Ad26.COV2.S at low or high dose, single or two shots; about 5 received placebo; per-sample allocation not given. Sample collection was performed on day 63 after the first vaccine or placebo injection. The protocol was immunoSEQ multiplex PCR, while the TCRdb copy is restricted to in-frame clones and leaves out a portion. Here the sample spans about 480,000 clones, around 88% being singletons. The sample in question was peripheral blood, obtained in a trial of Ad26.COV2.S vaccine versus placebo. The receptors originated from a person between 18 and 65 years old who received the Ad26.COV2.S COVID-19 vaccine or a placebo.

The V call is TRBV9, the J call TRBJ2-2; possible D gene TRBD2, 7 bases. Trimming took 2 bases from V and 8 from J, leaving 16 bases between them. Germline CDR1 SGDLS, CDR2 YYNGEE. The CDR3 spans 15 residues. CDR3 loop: CASSVVLGGPGELFF. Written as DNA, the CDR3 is TGTGCCAGCAGCGTCGTCCTCGGGGGGCCGGGGGAGCTGTTTTTT.

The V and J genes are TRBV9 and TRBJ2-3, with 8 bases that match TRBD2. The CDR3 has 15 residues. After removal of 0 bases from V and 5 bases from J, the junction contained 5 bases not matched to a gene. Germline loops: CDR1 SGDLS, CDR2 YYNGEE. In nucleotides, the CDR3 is TGTGCCAGCAGCGTAGTAGCGGGGAGGAGAGATACGCAGTATTTT. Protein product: CASSVVAGRRDTQYF. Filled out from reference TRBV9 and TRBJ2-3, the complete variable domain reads DSGVTQTPKHLITATGQRVTLRCSPRSGDLSVYWYQQSLDQGLQFLIQYYNGEERAKGNILERFSAQQFPDLHSELNLSSLELGDSALYFCASSVVAGRRDTQYFGPGTRLTVL.

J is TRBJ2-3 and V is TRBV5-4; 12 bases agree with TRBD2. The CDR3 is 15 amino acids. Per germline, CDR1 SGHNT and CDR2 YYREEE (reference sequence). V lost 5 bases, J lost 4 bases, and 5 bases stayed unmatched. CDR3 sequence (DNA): TGTGCCAGCAGACCGACTAGCGGGAGTTCAGATACGCAGTATTTT. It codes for CASRPTSGSSDTQYF.

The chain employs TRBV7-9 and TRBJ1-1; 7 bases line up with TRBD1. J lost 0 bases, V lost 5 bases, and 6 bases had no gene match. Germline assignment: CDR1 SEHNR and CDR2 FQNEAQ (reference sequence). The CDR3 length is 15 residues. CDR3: CASSRGQIMNTEAFF. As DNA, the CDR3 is TGTGCCAGCAGCAGGGGACAGATTATGAACACTGAAGCTTTCTTT.

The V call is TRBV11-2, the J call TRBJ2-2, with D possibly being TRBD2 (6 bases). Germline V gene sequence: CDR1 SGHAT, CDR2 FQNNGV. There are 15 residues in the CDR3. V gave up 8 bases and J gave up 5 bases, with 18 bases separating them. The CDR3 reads CASSWDSLGTGELFF. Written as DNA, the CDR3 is TGTGCCAGCTCATGGGACTCTCTCGGAACCGGGGAGCTGTTTTTT.

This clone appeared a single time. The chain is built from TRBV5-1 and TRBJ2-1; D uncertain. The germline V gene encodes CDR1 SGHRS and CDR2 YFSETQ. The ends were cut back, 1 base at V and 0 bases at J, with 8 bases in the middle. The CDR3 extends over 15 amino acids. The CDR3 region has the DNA TGCGCCAGCAGCTTGAGGGCAGACTCCTACAATGAGCAGTTCTTC. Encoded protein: CASSLRADSYNEQFF.

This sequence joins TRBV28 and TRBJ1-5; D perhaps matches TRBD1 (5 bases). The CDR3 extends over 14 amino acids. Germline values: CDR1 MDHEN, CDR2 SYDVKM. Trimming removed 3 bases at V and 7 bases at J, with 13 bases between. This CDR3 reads CASSFGFRGQPQHF. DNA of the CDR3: TGTGCCAGCAGTTTTGGGTTTCGGGGGCAGCCCCAGCATTTT. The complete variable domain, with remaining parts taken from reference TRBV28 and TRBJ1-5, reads DVKVTQSSRYLVKRTGEKVFLECVQDMDHENMFWYRQDPGLGLRLIYFSYDVKMKEKGDIPEGYSVSREKKERFSLILESASTNQTSMYLCASSFGFRGQPQHFGDGTRLSIL.

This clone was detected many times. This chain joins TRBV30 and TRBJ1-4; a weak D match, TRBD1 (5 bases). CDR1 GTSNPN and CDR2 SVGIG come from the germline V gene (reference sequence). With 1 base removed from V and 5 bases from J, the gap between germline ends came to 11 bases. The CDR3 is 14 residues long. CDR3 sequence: CAWSALGRNEKLFF. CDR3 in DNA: TGTGCCTGGAGTGCACTGGGGCGAAATGAAAAACTGTTTTTT.

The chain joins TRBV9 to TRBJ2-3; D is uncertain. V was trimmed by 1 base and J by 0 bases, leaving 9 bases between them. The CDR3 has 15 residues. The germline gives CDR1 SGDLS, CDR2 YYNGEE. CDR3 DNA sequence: TGTGCCAGCAGCGTAATCGGAGATAGCACAGATACGCAGTATTTT. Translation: CASSVIGDSTDTQYF.

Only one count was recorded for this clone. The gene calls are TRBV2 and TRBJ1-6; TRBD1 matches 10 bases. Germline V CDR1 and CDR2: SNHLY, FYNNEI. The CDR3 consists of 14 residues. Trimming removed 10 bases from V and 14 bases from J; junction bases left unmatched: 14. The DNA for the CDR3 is TGTGCCACCGCAGGGGACAGGGGCCTCAAGGCCCTCCACTTT. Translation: CATAGDRGLKALHF.

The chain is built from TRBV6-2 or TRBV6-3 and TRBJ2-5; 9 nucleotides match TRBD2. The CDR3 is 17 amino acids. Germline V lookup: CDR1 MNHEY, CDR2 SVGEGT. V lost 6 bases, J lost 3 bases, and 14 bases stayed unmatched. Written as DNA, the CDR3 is TGTGCCAGCAGCCCAACACCCCGGCTAGCGGGAAAAGAGACCCAGTACTTC. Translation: CASSPTPRLAGKETQYF.

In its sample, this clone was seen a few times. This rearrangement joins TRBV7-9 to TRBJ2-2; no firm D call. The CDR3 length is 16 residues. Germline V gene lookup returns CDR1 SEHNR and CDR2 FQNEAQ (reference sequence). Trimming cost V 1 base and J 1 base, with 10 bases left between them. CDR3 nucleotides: TGTGCCAGCAGCTTAGTCCAGATTTTGAACACCGGGGAGCTGTTTTTT. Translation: CASSLVQILNTGELFF.

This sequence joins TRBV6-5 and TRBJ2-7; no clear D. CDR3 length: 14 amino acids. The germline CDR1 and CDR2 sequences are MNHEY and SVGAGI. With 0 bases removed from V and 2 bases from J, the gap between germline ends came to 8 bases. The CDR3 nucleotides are TGTGCCAGCAGTTACTCGGACCCTCCCTACGAGCAGTACTTC. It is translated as CASSYSDPPYEQYF.

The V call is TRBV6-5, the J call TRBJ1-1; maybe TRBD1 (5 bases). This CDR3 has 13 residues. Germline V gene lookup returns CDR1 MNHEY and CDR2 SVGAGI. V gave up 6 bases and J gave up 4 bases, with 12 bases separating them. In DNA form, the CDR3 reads TGTGCCAGCAGGAGGGGACTGGTCACTGAAGCTTTCTTT. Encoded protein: CASRRGLVTEAFF.

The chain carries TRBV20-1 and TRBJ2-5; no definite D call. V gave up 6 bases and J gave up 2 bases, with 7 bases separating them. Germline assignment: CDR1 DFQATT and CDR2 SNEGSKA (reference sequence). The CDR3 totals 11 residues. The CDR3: CSAQSQETQYF. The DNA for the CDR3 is TGCAGTGCCCAATCGCAAGAGACCCAGTACTTC.

The CDR3 DNA sequence: TGTGCCAGCAGCTCCCTTTCGACCCTTACAGGGGCAGATACGCAGTATTTT. It translates to CASSSLSTLTGADTQYF. The rearrangement uses TRBV11-2 and TRBJ2-3, with 7 positions matching TRBD1. The CDR3 has 17 amino acids. J was trimmed by 4 bases and V by 4 bases; bases with no gene match: 14. Germline V gene sequence: CDR1 SGHAT, CDR2 FQNNGV.

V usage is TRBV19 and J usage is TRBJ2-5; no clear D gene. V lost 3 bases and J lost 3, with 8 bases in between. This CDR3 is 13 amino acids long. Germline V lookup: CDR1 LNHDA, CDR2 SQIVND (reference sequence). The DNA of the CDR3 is TGTGCCAGTAGTATTTACTTGAAAGAGACCCAGTACTTC. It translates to CASSIYLKETQYF.

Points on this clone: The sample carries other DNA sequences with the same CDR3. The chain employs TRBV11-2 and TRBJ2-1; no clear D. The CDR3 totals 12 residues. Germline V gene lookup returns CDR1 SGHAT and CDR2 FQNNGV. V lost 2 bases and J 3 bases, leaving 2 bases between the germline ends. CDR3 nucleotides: TGTGCCAGCAGCTTACTCTACAATGAGCAGTTCTTC. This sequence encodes CASSLLYNEQFF.

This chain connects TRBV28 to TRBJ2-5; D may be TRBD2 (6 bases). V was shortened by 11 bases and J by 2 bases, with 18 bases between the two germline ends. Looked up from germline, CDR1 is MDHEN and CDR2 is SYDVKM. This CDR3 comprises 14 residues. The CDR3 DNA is TGTGCCGGGGCTCGACTAGGTTCACAAGAGACCCAGTACTTC. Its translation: CAGARLGSQETQYF.

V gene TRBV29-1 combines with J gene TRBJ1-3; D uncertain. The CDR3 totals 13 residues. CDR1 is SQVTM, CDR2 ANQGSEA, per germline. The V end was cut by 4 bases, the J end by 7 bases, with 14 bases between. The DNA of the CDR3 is TGCAGCGTTGGTCAGTCGCTTGGGAACACCATATATTTT. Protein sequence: CSVGQSLGNTIYF.